The 27 T cell receptor beta chains reported below all come from one sample, sequenced in a study of a mutant IDH1 vaccine in newly diagnosed glioma. Sequencing used immunoSEQ multiplex PCR; TCRdb keeps in-frame clones, though not all of them. The sample carries fewer than 45,000 clones, roughly 92% recorded once. Stated time point: baseline, week 1 (first vaccination visit). Treatment indicated: pre-vaccination baseline after standard-of-care therapy. The sample consisted of PBMCs, taken from a glioma patient treated with radiotherapy, temozolomide or both. All receptors come from a man between 18 and 35 years old with glioma.

This clone has a handful of counts. This chain joins TRBV2 and TRBJ2-1, with 7 positions matching TRBD1. Per germline, CDR1 SNHLY and CDR2 FYNNEI. V lost 0 bases and J lost 2; bases outside the gene matches: 7. This CDR3 is 17 amino acids long. The CDR3 loop is CASSEARTGAPYNEQFF. In DNA form, the CDR3 reads TGTGCCAGCAGTGAAGCGCGTACAGGGGCACCCTACAATGAGCAGTTCTTC.

In DNA, the CDR3 is TGTGCCAGCAGCGGACAGGGTGCCTACGAGCAGTACTTC. It specifies CASSGQGAYEQYF. The genes are TRBV9 and TRBJ2-7, with TRBD1 matching 7 bases. V trimming: 3 bases; J trimming: 2 bases; junction bases outside the gene matches: 2. The germline gives CDR1 SGDLS, CDR2 YYNGEE. CDR3 size: 13 residues.

V gene TRBV7-9 combines with J gene TRBJ2-3; no definite D call. V was trimmed by 5 bases and J by 4 bases, leaving 13 bases between them. In germline, CDR1 is SEHNR, CDR2 FQNEAQ (reference sequence). CDR3 length: 14 amino acids. The CDR3 reads CASSLSEVPDTQYF. The CDR3 nucleotides read TGTGCCAGCAGCCTCTCGGAAGTCCCAGATACGCAGTATTTT.

V is TRBV19 and J is TRBJ2-7; 9 nucleotides match TRBD2. The V segment lost 4 bases and the J segment 1 base; nucleotides outside the gene matches: 5. This CDR3 is built from 15 residues. CDR1 and CDR2 from the germline V gene are LNHDA and SQIVND (reference sequence). CDR3 sequence reads: CASSKRLAGSYEQYF. The CDR3 DNA sequence: TGTGCCAGTAGTAAACGGCTAGCGGGATCCTACGAGCAGTACTTC.

On this clone itself: A read error may produce the germline difference seen at one junction end. This chain links TRBV30 with TRBJ1-1, with D tentatively TRBD1 (5 bases). This CDR3 has 13 amino acids. Looked up from germline, CDR1 is GTSNPN and CDR2 is SVGIG (reference sequence). Written as DNA, the CDR3 is TGTGCCTGGAGTGTCCCCAGCAGGGTCAAGGGTTTATTT. This sequence encodes CAWSVPSRVKGLF. The complete variable domain, with remaining parts taken from reference TRBV30 and TRBJ1-1, reads SQTIHQWPATLVQPVGSPLSLECTVEGTSNPNLYWYRQAAGRGLQLLFYSVGIGQISSEVPQNLSASRPQDRQFILSSKKLLLSDSGFYLCAWSVPSRVKGLFGQGTRLTVV.

The V gene is TRBV29-1, the J gene TRBJ1-2; 7 bases line up with TRBD1. This CDR3 has 13 amino acids. The trim removed 7 bases at V and 7 bases at J, leaving 12 bases unmatched. The germline V gene has CDR1 SQVTM and CDR2 ANQGSEA. CDR3 sequence: CSASTGVDRGYTF. For the CDR3, the DNA is TGCAGCGCCTCTACAGGGGTTGATCGTGGCTACACCTTC.

CDR3 region: CASSLSTGGNEQFF. DNA of the CDR3: TGTGCCAGTAGTCTCTCGACAGGGGGGAATGAGCAGTTCTTC. This sequence joins TRBV19 and TRBJ2-1; 9 bases map to TRBD1. The V and J ends lost 5 bases and 7 bases, in that order; junction bases with no gene match: 6. The germline CDR1 and CDR2 sequences are LNHDA and SQIVND (reference sequence). The CDR3 is 14 residues long.

The V and J genes are TRBV19 and TRBJ1-1; 10 bases agree with TRBD1. Germline CDR1 and CDR2: LNHDA and SQIVND (reference sequence). The CDR3 is 14 amino acids. After removal of 6 bases from V and 5 bases from J, the junction contained 6 bases not matched to a gene. CDR3 in amino acids: CASRGTGVLTEAFF. The CDR3 bases are TGTGCCAGTAGAGGGACAGGGGTTCTTACTGAAGCTTTCTTT.

This clone came up once. The chain couples TRBV6-1 to TRBJ2-3; D is perhaps TRBD1 or TRBD2 (5 bases each). The CDR3 runs to 11 residues. Trimming took 7 bases from V and 6 from J, leaving 8 bases between them. Per the germline V gene, CDR1 is MNHNS and CDR2 is SASEGT. CDR3 amino acids: CASTEGDTQYF. The CDR3 DNA follows: TGTGCCAGCACCGAGGGGGATACGCAGTATTTT.

The rearrangement joins TRBV19 to TRBJ2-7; D not certain. The germline V gene encodes CDR1 LNHDA and CDR2 SQIVND (reference sequence). Trimming cost V 6 bases and J 2 bases, with 11 bases left between them. This CDR3 is built from 13 residues. CDR3 sequence reads: CASRKLYPYEQYF. CDR3 DNA: TGTGCCAGTAGGAAACTATACCCCTACGAGCAGTACTTC.

Comments on this clone: The same CDR3 arises from other DNA sequences in this sample as well. V and J are TRBV7-9 and TRBJ1-4; D is unclear. Looked up from germline, CDR1 is SEHNR and CDR2 is FQNEAQ (reference sequence). CDR3 length equals 14 residues. V shed 2 bases and J shed 3 bases, with 7 bases lying between them. CDR3 loop: CASSLSGSNEKLFF. The CDR3 DNA reads as TGTGCCAGCAGCTTATCAGGCTCTAATGAAAAACTGTTTTTT.

Only one count was recorded for this clone. The J gene is TRBJ1-2, the V gene TRBV7-2; 8 bases agree with TRBD1. CDR1 SGHTA and CDR2 FQGNSA come from the germline V gene. J was trimmed by 3 bases and V by 4 bases; bases with no gene match: 1. This CDR3 region has 13 residues. CDR3 sequence reads: CASSSDRDYGYTF. The CDR3 DNA reads TGTGCCAGCAGCTCGGACAGGGACTATGGCTACACCTTC.

The chain uses TRBV30 and TRBJ2-1; the match to TRBD2 covers 11 bases. After removal of 0 bases from V and 6 bases from J, the junction contained 1 base not matched to a gene. CDR3 length: 14 residues. From germline, CDR1 is GTSNPN and CDR2 SVGIG (reference sequence). CDR3 bases: TGTGCCTGGAGTGTACTAGCGGGAGCCAATGAGCAGTTCTTC. Translating it yields CAWSVLAGANEQFF.

The chain combines TRBV13 with TRBJ2-1; 8 bases align to TRBD2. The CDR3 is made up of 15 amino acids. Trimming removed 2 bases from V and 0 bases from J; junction bases left unmatched: 0. CDR1 is PRHDT and CDR2 is FYEKMQ in the germline V gene (reference sequence). The CDR3 DNA is TGTGCCAGCAGCTTAAGCGGGAGCTCCTACAATGAGCAGTTCTTC. Residues: CASSLSGSSYNEQFF.

The CDR3 nucleotides are TGCGCCAGCAGCCAAGATATTCGGGACGGGGAAGCTTTCTTT. As protein: CASSQDIRDGEAFF. The chain is built from TRBV4-3 and TRBJ1-1; maybe TRBD1 (5 bases). The CDR3 length is 14 residues. V lost 0 bases and J 8 bases, leaving 13 bases between the germline ends. CDR1 and CDR2 from the germline V gene are LGHNA and YSLEER.

The V and J genes are TRBV29-1 and TRBJ2-3; a possible D gene is TRBD2 (5 bases). The V end was cut by 4 bases, the J end by 2 bases, with 10 bases between. The germline V gene has CDR1 SQVTM and CDR2 ANQGSEA. CDR3 length: 13 amino acids. Here the CDR3 DNA reads TGCAGCGTTGGAGGGCGGAACACAGATACGCAGTATTTT. Translation gives CSVGGRNTDTQYF.

The chain links TRBV5-6 to TRBJ2-6, with 8 bases fitting TRBD1. This CDR3 contains 17 residues. The germline V gene has CDR1 SGHDT and CDR2 YYEEEE. V dropped 4 bases and J dropped 1; count of bases not matched to a gene: 7. CDR3 amino acids: CASSRDRLWSGANVLTF. The CDR3 region has the DNA TGTGCCAGCAGCAGGGACAGGTTGTGGTCTGGGGCCAACGTCCTGACTTTC.

The chain links TRBV7-2 to TRBJ2-2; TRBD1 might be the D (7 bases). CDR1 is SGHTA, CDR2 FQGNSA, per germline. The V and J ends lost 3 bases and 7 bases respectively, with 18 bases between them. This CDR3 spans 16 amino acids. The CDR3 region is CASSFQGGATVGELFF. The DNA of the CDR3 is TGTGCCAGCAGCTTCCAGGGGGGAGCAACTGTCGGGGAGCTGTTTTTT.

This clone has only a few counts. The chain is built from TRBV30 and TRBJ1-1, with D possibly being TRBD1 (5 bases). This CDR3 is built from 13 residues. Germline CDR1 and CDR2: GTSNPN and SVGIG (reference sequence). Trimming took 1 base from V and 4 from J, leaving 10 bases between them. CDR3 sequence: CAWSAGTGTEAFF. The CDR3 DNA sequence: TGTGCCTGGAGTGCAGGGACCGGCACTGAAGCTTTCTTT.

V usage is TRBV6-1 and J usage is TRBJ2-5; 7 positions match TRBD1. With 6 bases clipped from V and 4 bases from J, the junction kept 2 bases outside the gene matches. CDR1 and CDR2 from the germline V gene are MNHNS and SASEGT. The CDR3 has 12 residues. The CDR3 DNA reads TGTGCCAGCAGACAGGGGACAGAGACCCAGTACTTC. Amino acid sequence: CASRQGTETQYF.

CDR3 in amino acids: CASSLQGGGTGNTIYF. CDR3 nucleotide sequence: TGTGCCAGCAGCCTCCAGGGTGGGGGAACTGGAAACACCATATATTTT. The J gene is TRBJ1-3, the V gene TRBV9; possible D gene TRBD1, 5 bases. The CDR3 loop spans 16 amino acids. Germline V gene sequence: CDR1 SGDLS, CDR2 YYNGEE. Trimming shortened V by 4 bases and J by 2 bases, and 16 bases separated the two germline ends.

The chain links TRBV7-9 to TRBJ2-4; 7 bases line up with TRBD2. CDR3 size: 16 residues. J was trimmed by 7 bases and V by 1 base; bases with no gene match: 10. Germline values: CDR1 SEHNR, CDR2 FQNEAQ (reference sequence). CDR3 region: CASSLDLGRERNIQYF. DNA for the CDR3: TGTGCCAGCAGCTTAGATCTGGGGCGGGAGAGGAACATTCAGTACTTC.

The chain's CDR3 is CASKVTQNTEAFF. The CDR3 nucleotides read TGTGCCAGCAAGGTGACACAGAACACTGAAGCTTTCTTT. The chain couples TRBV7-3 to TRBJ1-1; D gene uncertain. The V end was cut by 7 bases, the J end by 1 base, with 10 bases between. Per the germline V gene, CDR1 is SGHTA and CDR2 is FQGTGA. CDR3 length equals 13 residues.

V gene TRBV30 combines with J gene TRBJ1-4; D ambiguous. This CDR3 has 13 residues. The V end lost 4 bases, the J end lost 8 bases, and 14 bases lay between the germline ends. CDR1 and CDR2 from the germline V gene are GTSNPN and SVGIG (reference sequence). Here the CDR3 DNA reads TGTGCCTGGAAAGGGCAAGAGAAGGAAAAACTGTTTTTT. As protein: CAWKGQEKEKLFF.

This chain joins TRBV6-1 and TRBJ1-1, with TRBD1 as a possible D gene (5 bases). The CDR3 sequence is 14 residues long. Trimming left V 5 bases short and J 4 bases short, with 14 bases between. The V gene's germline CDR1 is MNHNS and CDR2 SASEGT. The CDR3 sequence is CASSRGGSGTEAFF. CDR3 coding DNA: TGTGCCAGCAGTCGGGGGGGAAGTGGCACTGAAGCTTTCTTT.

In nucleotides, the CDR3 is TGTGCCAGCAGCTCCCTGGGGGCCACTGAAGCTTTCTTT. It yields the protein CASSSLGATEAFF. The gene calls are TRBV7-9 and TRBJ1-1; weak D call: TRBD1 (6 bases). Germline-derived CDR1 and CDR2 are SEHNR and FQNEAQ (reference sequence). Trimming shortened V by 4 bases and J by 4 bases, and 10 bases separated the two germline ends. This CDR3 is 13 amino acids long.

This clone appeared once. V gene TRBV7-6 combines with J gene TRBJ2-5; no clear D gene. V was pared by 0 bases and J by 5 bases, with 7 bases between. In germline, CDR1 is SGHVS, CDR2 FNYEAQ. CDR3 length equals 13 residues. Here the CDR3 reads CASSLALPETQYF. The CDR3 DNA follows: TGTGCCAGCAGCTTAGCGCTTCCGGAGACCCAGTACTTC.